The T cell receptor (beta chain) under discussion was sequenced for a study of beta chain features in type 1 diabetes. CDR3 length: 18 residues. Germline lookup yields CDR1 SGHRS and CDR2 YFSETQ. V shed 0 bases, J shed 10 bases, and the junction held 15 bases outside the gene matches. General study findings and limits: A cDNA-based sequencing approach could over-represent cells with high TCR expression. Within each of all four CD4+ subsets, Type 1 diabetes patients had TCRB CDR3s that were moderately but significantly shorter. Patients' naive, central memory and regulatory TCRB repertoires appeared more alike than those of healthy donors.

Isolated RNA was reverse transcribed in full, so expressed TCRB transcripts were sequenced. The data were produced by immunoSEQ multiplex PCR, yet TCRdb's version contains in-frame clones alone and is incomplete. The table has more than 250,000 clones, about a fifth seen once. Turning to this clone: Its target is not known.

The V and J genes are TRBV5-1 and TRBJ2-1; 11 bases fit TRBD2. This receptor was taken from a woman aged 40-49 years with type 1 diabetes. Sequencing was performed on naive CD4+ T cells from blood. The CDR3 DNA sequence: TGCGCCAGCAGCTTGGAAGGGGGCCCGGGACTAGCGGTTAGGGAGCAGTTCTTC. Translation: CASSLEGGPGLAVREQFF. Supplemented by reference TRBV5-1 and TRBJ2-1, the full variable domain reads KAGVTQTPRYLIKTRGQQVTLSCSPISGHRSVSWYQQTPGQGLQFLFEYFSETQRNKGNFPGRFSGRQFSNSRSEMNVSTLELGDSALYLCASSLEGGPGLAVREQFFGPGTRLTVL.